Listed below are T cell receptor beta chains from one sample, sequenced in a study of OX40 agonist ivuxolimab in advanced cancers. Clones were read by immunoSEQ multiplex PCR, and TCRdb kept only the in-frame ones, dropping some. The table records 75,000 to 80,000 clones, roughly 84% of them present only once. This specimen was CD4+ or CD8+ T cells sorted from blood, taken in a trial of the OX40 agonist ivuxolimab. The receptor source for this set is an adult with an advanced solid tumor such as melanoma, head and neck, liver or kidney cancer. Both conserved end residues are part of each CDR3. D genes are given only for firm matches. Part of the rows lack a size; the others show once, few, many or a class for expanded clones.

>TRBV4-3|-|-|TRBJ1-2
TGCGCCAGCAGCCAAGGGCAAGGGCATGGCTACACCTTC
CASSQGQGHGYTF
>TRBV9|-|many|TRBJ1-1
TGTGCCAGCAGCGTAGTGGAGGGCACTGAAGCTTTCTTT
CASSVVEGTEAFF
>TRBV7-2|-|-|TRBJ1-2
TGTGCCAGCAGCTTTCCCCAGGACTATGGCTACACCTTC
CASSFPQDYGYTF
>TRBV7-2|TRBD1|-|TRBJ1-2
TGTGCCAGCAGCGCCTGGACAGGGGATGGCTACACCTTC
CASSAWTGDGYTF
>TRBV2|TRBD1|-|TRBJ1-2
TGTGCCAGCAGTGAGCATGGGACAGGCAACTATGGCTACACCTTC
CASSEHGTGNYGYTF
>TRBV4-3|-|-|TRBJ1-6
TGCGCCAGCAGCCAAGATCACGAGTATAATTCACCCCTCCACTTT
CASSQDHEYNSPLHF
>TRBV28|-|-|TRBJ2-1
TGTGCCAGCAGCCACTACAATGAGCAGTTCTTC
CASSHYNEQFF
>TRBV29-1|TRBD1|-|TRBJ1-1
TGCAGCGTTTCACCGGGACAGGGAATGAACACTGAAGCTTTCTTT
CSVSPGQGMNTEAFF
>TRBV18|TRBD1|-|TRBJ2-7
TGTGCCAGCTCACTATCAATGACAGGGGTCGAGCAGTACTTC
CASSLSMTGVEQYF
>TRBV5-4|-|-|TRBJ2-7
TGTGCCAGCAGCGGGAGGTGGCCAGGGGGGGACGAGCAGTACTTC
CASSGRWPGGDEQYF
>TRBV5-1|-|-|TRBJ1-2
TGCGCCAGCCGGACGGACGAATATGGCTACACCTTC
CASRTDEYGYTF
>TRBV28|TRBD2|-|TRBJ2-5
TGTGCCAGCAGTTTACGACCTAGCGGGGGTTGGGTAAAGACCCAGTACTTC
CASSLRPSGGWVKTQYF
>TRBV7-3|-|-|TRBJ2-5
TGTGCCAGCAGCGCCGGGGGAGGCCAAGAGACCCAGTACTTC
CASSAGGGQETQYF
>TRBV2|-|-|TRBJ1-5
TGTGCCAGCGAGGGGGGGGCAGGGTCTTACAATCAGCCCCAGCATTTT
CASEGGAGSYNQPQHF
>TRBV7-9|TRBD1|-|TRBJ1-4
TGTGCCAGCAGCCGACAGGGTGCTAATGAAAAACTGTTTTTT
CASSRQGANEKLFF
>TRBV7-9|TRBD1|-|TRBJ1-2
TGTGCCAGCAGCTTAAGCGGCAGGGGGAAATACAAGTATGGCTACACCTTC
CASSLSGRGKYKYGYTF
>TRBV5-1|-|-|TRBJ2-3
TGCGCCAGCAGCTTGGCCCGGGGTCCTAGGGGCACAGATACGCAGTATTTT
CASSLARGPRGTDTQYF
>TRBV6-6|TRBD1|-|TRBJ1-2
TGTGCCAGCAGTCCAGGGGGTTTGGGCTATGGCTACACCTTC
CASSPGGLGYGYTF
>TRBV4-1|TRBD1|-|TRBJ2-7
TGCGCCAGCAGCCGACTCCTGCCTCTTACAGGGGCCTACGAGCAGTACTTC
CASSRLLPLTGAYEQYF
>TRBV25-1|-|-|TRBJ1-2
TGTGCCAGCGCCAGGGAGCTGCCTTATGGCTACACCTTC
CASARELPYGYTF